Below, one T cell receptor (beta chain) is given with its context. This clonotype was picked up a small number of times. The antigen it binds to is not known. This may arise from a read error, as a much more abundant clone is one base away. The sample originates from a study of T-cell memory formation after mild COVID-19 (dated by TCRdb to the early 2020s). Broadly, across the study: Most TCR sequence clusters were specific to one of the two donors. In two donors, T-cell clones that expanded and contracted after mild COVID-19 were followed by sequencing TCRalpha and TCRbeta repertoires longitudinally. The cohort was made up of two young adult volunteers, one female and one male, who were previously healthy. General study outcomes and caveats: Clones contracting from day 15 to 85 had balanced CD4/CD8 phenotypes, while a second wave expanding from day 15 to 37 was biased towards CD4+. The study covered only a couple of mild cases, and larger cohorts including severe cases with pre-infection samples were considered necessary. The detection of some responding clones in pre-infection memory suggests that pre-existing cross-reactive memory T cells joined the SARS-CoV-2 response. SARS-CoV-2 specificity was not confirmed for the second-wave clones peaking on day 37. Contracting CD4+ clones turned up mainly in the CM and EM memory subsets, whereas EMRA was where CD8+ clones were enriched.

PBMCs were isolated by Ficoll-Paque density gradient centrifugation. For sequencing, an Illumina NovaSeq 6000 was employed. Using 5'RACE with constant-segment primers, TCRalpha and TCRbeta cDNA libraries were constructed, with sample barcodes and unique molecular identifiers added in the process. Trizol reagent was used to extract RNA from every sample. Amplification of the libraries took two PCR steps, and the second step added a second sample barcode plus Illumina TruSeq adapters. Sequencing of the libraries was done on an Illumina NovaSeq, producing 2 x 150 bp paired-end reads. On the authors' methods: The reads were demultiplexed and collapsed into UMI-guided consensus sequences using migec v1.2.7. Using mixcr v2.1.11, UMI consensuses were aligned to TRA and TRB V and J templates and then assembled into clonotypes. Expanded or contracted clonotypes were those called significant by both edgeR and NoisET, with noise models trained on biological replicates. For edgeR calls, the cutoffs were a false discovery rate-adjusted p below 0.01 and a log2 fold-change threshold of 1. As an exploratory analysis of dynamics, max-normalized trajectories of the 1000 most abundant clonotypes were examined by PCA with hierarchical clustering. Each responding clone was given a CD4 or CD8 phenotype based on the CD4+ and CD8+ repertoires, which had been sequenced separately. Clones were called with MiXCR by TCRdb after fastp trimmed the public reads at Q25, and only in-frame beta chains were retained. Every entry covers one CDR3 protein and lists the most common genes and DNA from its rows. These V and J calls originate from TCRdb's pipeline instead of the authors' own analysis. The sample yields 500,000 to 650,000 distinct CDR3 sequences; about 20% were counted once. Clones ranked in the top ten supply around 8.4% of the sample.

From the germline V gene, CDR1 is SNHLY and CDR2 is FYNNEI. Relative to germline, V is missing 6 bases and J is missing 4 bases, with 2 bases of the junction outside any gene match. The CDR3, from cysteine to phenylalanine, totals 13 residues. Just CDR3 DNA is preserved here, 39 bases in frame from base 1. Recombination linked TRBV2 to TRBJ2-7, with 11 junctional bases fitting TRBD2. This TCR derives from an adult woman who had mild COVID-19 (a few samples of this study predate the infection). The sample titles of this study are shuffled in the database, so cell type and time point are left out; the donor was told from shared clones. What was sequenced was PBMCs or a T cell subset sorted from them (not recorded which). This receptor has the CDR3 CASRLAGVYEQYF. In nucleotide form, the sequence is TGTGCCAGCAGACTAGCGGGAGTGTACGAGCAGTACTTC.